This is a list of T cell receptor beta chains from one sample in a study of CD8 T cells in Susac syndrome. TCRdb fed the immunoSEQ multiplex PCR reads into MiXCR, producing one record per CDR3 protein. The sample has approximately 270,000 distinct CDR3 sequences; around 95% are singletons. The sequencing input was CD4+ T cells from PBMCs. Every receptor here comes from a human donor with multiple sclerosis. Both conserved end residues are part of each CDR3. D genes are given only for firm matches. Clone size, where shown, is once, few, many, or a class for clones that have expanded.

D: TRBD2
size: .
V: TRBV28
J: TRBJ2-1
CDR3: CASSLAGETNEQFF
DNA: TGTGCCAGCAGTTTAGCGGGGGAGACCAATGAGCAGTTCTTC

D: TRBD1
size: .
V: TRBV2
J: TRBJ1-2
CDR3: CASTKTGGSYGYTF
DNA: TGTGCCAGCACAAAGACAGGGGGCAGCTATGGCTACACCTTC

D: TRBD1
size: .
V: TRBV7-8
J: TRBJ1-5
CDR3: CASTRDRVNQPQHF
DNA: TGTGCCAGCACAAGAGACAGGGTCAATCAGCCCCAGCATTTT

D: .
size: .
V: TRBV5-1
J: TRBJ2-7
CDR3: CASSLEGYEQYF
DNA: TGTGCCAGCAGTTTAGAGGGCTACGAGCAGTACTTC

D: TRBD2
size: .
V: TRBV18
J: TRBJ2-5
CDR3: CASSPPGREVQETQYF
DNA: TGTGCCAGCTCACCACCGGGGCGGGAGGTCCAAGAGACCCAGTACTTC

D: .
size: .
V: TRBV3-1
J: TRBJ1-2
CDR3: CASSQDFTGTHYGYTF
DNA: TGTGCCAGCAGCCAGGACTTTACCGGGACACACTATGGCTACACCTTC

D: .
size: once
V: TRBV2
J: TRBJ1-4
CDR3: CASILDGATNEKLFF
DNA: TGTGCCAGCATTCTGGACGGTGCAACTAATGAAAAACTGTTTTTT

D: .
size: .
V: TRBV5-1
J: TRBJ2-4
CDR3: CASSLDAQNIQYF
DNA: TGCGCCAGCAGCTTGGATGCCCAAAACATTCAGTACTTC

D: TRBD1
size: .
V: TRBV12-3/TRBV12-4
J: TRBJ2-3
CDR3: CASSLGQVSTDTQYF
DNA: TGTGCCAGCAGTCTGGGACAGGTGTCCACAGATACGCAGTATTTT

D: .
size: few
V: TRBV7-6
J: TRBJ2-3
CDR3: CASSLPQDTQYF
DNA: TGTGCCAGCAGCCTCCCCCAAGATACGCAGTATTTT

D: .
size: .
V: TRBV2
J: TRBJ2-1
CDR3: CASRKTSAYNEQFF
DNA: TGTGCCAGCAGAAAAACGTCAGCGTACAATGAGCAGTTCTTC

D: .
size: .
V: TRBV12-3/TRBV12-4
J: TRBJ2-2
CDR3: CASSFGSRGNTGELFF
DNA: TGTGCCAGCAGTTTTGGAAGCAGGGGGAACACCGGGGAGCTGTTTTTT

D: .
size: .
V: TRBV12-3/TRBV12-4
J: TRBJ2-2
CDR3: CASSLTFKGGELFF
DNA: TGTGCCAGCAGTTTAACGTTTAAGGGCGGGGAGCTGTTTTTT

D: .
size: .
V: TRBV2
J: TRBJ2-1
CDR3: CASGAGRINEQFF
DNA: TGTGCCAGCGGGGCGGGCCGTATCAATGAGCAGTTCTTC

D: .
size: .
V: TRBV10-3
J: TRBJ1-5
CDR3: CAISDNDQPQHF
DNA: TGTGCCATCAGTGATAACGACCAGCCCCAGCATTTT

D: .
size: .
V: TRBV5-4
J: TRBJ2-3
CDR3: CASSPGLRRDTQYF
DNA: TGTGCCAGCAGCCCGGGACTCCGTAGGGATACGCAGTATTTT